These 9 T cell receptor beta chains share one sample of origin, sequenced in a study of human T cells and chemical hapten exposure. Time point defined: patch test 1, 2 weeks after DPC sensitization. Indicated treatment: therapeutic diphenylcyclopropenone sensitization with weekly scalp DPC. TCRdb reprocessed the RACE reads with MiXCR, giving one entry per CDR3 protein. Seen here are 350,000 or so distinct CDR3 sequences, approximately 6.3% observed once, and the top ten hold around 8.4%. Specimen: whole blood, collected in connection with sensitization to the hapten diphenylcyclopropenone (DPC). The receptors derive from a woman under 30 with alopecia areata. Some clones in this sample may be carry-over from other donors' samples.

The chain combines TRBV6-2 or TRBV6-3 with TRBJ2-7; TRBD1 aligns across 11 bases. Trimming at V came to 8 bases and at J to 7 bases, leaving 7 bases not matched to a gene. The germline V gene has CDR1 MNHEY and CDR2 SVGEGT. The CDR3 spans 13 residues. DNA of the CDR3: TGTGCCAGCGGACAGGGGGCATGGGAGGAGCAGTACTTC. Its protein product is CASGQGAWEEQYF.

CDR3 residues: CSADRGLANYGYTF. For the CDR3, the DNA is TGCAGTGCTGATAGGGGATTAGCTAACTATGGCTACACCTTC. The chain employs TRBV20-1 and TRBJ1-2; D possibly corresponds to TRBD1 (5 bases). CDR1 and CDR2 from the germline V gene are DFQATT and SNEGSKA (reference sequence). The CDR3 runs 14 residues. Trimming took off 5 bases at V and 0 bases at J, with 13 bases between the two ends.

This clonotype was recorded many times. The chain combines TRBV7-2 with TRBJ2-1; 10 bases are shared with TRBD2. Germline V gene lookup returns CDR1 SGHTA and CDR2 FQGNSA. The CDR3 covers 16 residues. J gave up 4 bases and V 1 base, and 4 bases lay outside the gene matches. The CDR3 sequence: CASSLVPSGGYNEQFF. The CDR3 coding sequence is TGTGCCAGCAGCTTAGTACCTAGCGGGGGATACAATGAGCAGTTCTTC.

The chain is built from TRBV6-2 or TRBV6-3 and TRBJ1-1, with 9 bases identical to TRBD1. The V segment lost 5 bases and the J segment 9 bases; nucleotides outside the gene matches: 7. Looked up from germline, CDR1 is MNHEY and CDR2 is SVGEGT. This CDR3 is 13 amino acids long. The CDR3 nucleotides are TGTGCCAGCAGTATGGGGACAGGGTGGAAAGCTTTCTTT. It specifies CASSMGTGWKAFF.

This clonotype was seen at least ten times. This chain links TRBV2 with TRBJ2-7, with a weak D call TRBD2 (5 bases). Germline lookup yields CDR1 SNHLY and CDR2 FYNNEI. This CDR3 comprises 11 residues. The V and J ends lost 6 bases and 6 bases respectively, with 9 bases between them. This chain's CDR3 is CASSERVEQYF. The CDR3 nucleotides read TGTGCCAGCAGCGAGAGGGTCGAGCAGTACTTC.

This clonotype appeared many times. The rearrangement uses TRBV27 and TRBJ2-3; 7 nucleotides match TRBD2. The CDR3 covers 14 residues. Germline values: CDR1 MNHEY, CDR2 SMNVEV (reference sequence). With 10 bases clipped from V and 2 bases from J, the junction kept 9 bases outside the gene matches. The CDR3 reads CATSAGEDTDTQYF. In DNA form, the CDR3 reads TGTGCCACCTCGGCGGGGGAGGACACAGATACGCAGTATTTT.

In its sample, this clonotype was seen many times. The V and J genes are TRBV5-4 and TRBJ2-7, with D possibly TRBD2 on 5 matching bases. The CDR3 is made up of 15 amino acids. V was clipped by 4 bases and J by 2 bases, with 16 bases between them. In germline, CDR1 is SGHNT, CDR2 YYREEE (reference sequence). The CDR3 spells CASSIDPGKAYEQYF. The DNA for the CDR3 is TGTGCCAGCAGCATCGACCCGGGAAAGGCCTACGAGCAGTACTTC. Full variable domain (outside the CDR3, taken from reference TRBV5-4 and TRBJ2-7): ETGVTQSPTHLIKTRGQQVTLRCSSQSGHNTVSWYQQALGQGPQFIFQYYREEENGRGNFPPRFSGLQFPNYSSELNVNALELDDSALYLCASSIDPGKAYEQYFGPGTRLTVT.

This clonotype was found many times. The J gene is TRBJ1-6, the V gene TRBV4-2; possible D gene TRBD1, 6 bases. Germline CDR1 and CDR2: LGHNA and YNFKEQ. The CDR3 consists of 14 residues. V shed 0 bases and J shed 8 bases, with 8 bases lying between them. CDR3 sequence reads: CASSQDRGDSPLHF. As DNA, the CDR3 is TGTGCCAGCAGCCAAGACAGGGGTGATTCACCCCTCCACTTT.

This clonotype appeared a few times. The V and J genes are TRBV15 and TRBJ2-3, with D tentatively TRBD2 (7 bases). This CDR3 is built from 15 residues. The V end was cut by 6 bases, the J end by 4 bases, with 17 bases between. The germline V gene has CDR1 LNHNV and CDR2 YYDKDF (reference sequence). The CDR3 nucleotides read TGTGCCACCAGGTATTTGGGGGGGCACGCAGATACGCAGTATTTT. Amino acid sequence: CATRYLGGHADTQYF.